A single sample gave rise to the 26 T cell receptor beta chains below, sequenced in a study of read filtering for tumor transcriptome and immune sequencing. From around 440 ng of RNA, a library with molecular barcoded alpha/delta and beta/gamma adaptors was made. One entry per CDR3 protein, called by TCRdb with MiXCR from the reads. The sample lists roughly 60,000 distinct CDR3 sequences; around a fifth were seen once. The specimen was a population of CD138-negative cells sorted from bone marrow. All receptors derive from a donor at least 40 years old with multiple myeloma.

The table lists this clonotype with many counts. V usage is TRBV6-1 and J usage is TRBJ2-1; the match to TRBD2 covers 11 bases. Germline assignment: CDR1 MNHNS and CDR2 SASEGT. The CDR3 spans 11 residues. V lost 5 bases to trimming and J lost 15 bases; unmatched junction nucleotides: 3. The CDR3 nucleotides are TGTGCCAGCAGTTCTAGCGGGGGGTCGTTCTTC. This translates into CASSSSGGSFF.

The table lists this clonotype with many counts. V gene TRBV19 combines with J gene TRBJ2-1; D might be TRBD2 (7 bases). V shed 4 bases and J shed 6 bases, with 13 bases lying between them. Germline CDR1 LNHDA, CDR2 SQIVND (reference sequence). The CDR3 runs to 14 residues. This CDR3 reads CASSRGGGGNEQFF. The CDR3 DNA reads TGTGCCAGTAGTAGAGGGGGAGGGGGCAATGAGCAGTTCTTC. Full variable domain (outside the CDR3, taken from reference TRBV19 and TRBJ2-1): DGGITQSPKYLFRKEGQNVTLSCEQNLNHDAMYWYRQDPGQGLRLIYYSQIVNDFQKGDIAEGYSVSREKKESFPLTVTSAQKNPTAFYLCASSRGGGGNEQFFGPGTRLTVL.

This clonotype has a count of ten or more. This chain links TRBV7-2 with TRBJ2-6; D ambiguous. Trimming stripped 6 bases from V and 3 bases from J, with 21 bases between. The CDR3 totals 18 residues. Germline CDR1 SGHTA, CDR2 FQGNSA. The DNA of the CDR3 is TGTGCCAGCAGTACCGCAAACAGAAACCTAATTGGGGCCAACGTCCTGACTTTC. It yields the protein CASSTANRNLIGANVLTF.

This clonotype was seen many times. The gene calls are TRBV10-3 and TRBJ2-7; the D gene is possibly TRBD2 (7 bases). Trimming stripped 8 bases from V and 0 bases from J, with 8 bases between. CDR3 length: 12 residues. CDR1 is ENHRY, CDR2 SYGVKD, per germline. CDR3 protein: CAIAGASYEQYF. CDR3 nucleotides: TGTGCCATCGCGGGGGCCTCCTACGAGCAGTACTTC.

The table lists this clonotype with many counts. The rearrangement uses TRBV28 and TRBJ2-7; no reliable D call. The germline V gene has CDR1 MDHEN and CDR2 SYDVKM. Trimming stripped 6 bases from V and 5 bases from J, with 17 bases between. The CDR3 is 14 amino acids. The CDR3 here is CASRTLVSPDEQYF. The CDR3, as DNA: TGTGCCAGCAGAACCCTAGTGTCACCGGACGAGCAGTACTTC.

At least ten counts were recorded for this clonotype. V gene TRBV7-9 combines with J gene TRBJ2-3; 7 bases map to TRBD2. Trimming removed 5 bases from V and 6 bases from J; junction bases left unmatched: 8. The germline V gene encodes CDR1 SEHNR and CDR2 FQNEAQ (reference sequence). The CDR3 spans 14 residues. The CDR3 spells CASSGAGDYDTQYF. In DNA form, the CDR3 reads TGTGCCAGCAGCGGGGCGGGAGATTATGATACGCAGTATTTT.

This clonotype was seen many times. The V and J genes are TRBV7-9 and TRBJ2-1; 12 bases align to TRBD2. The V and J ends lost 5 bases and 4 bases, in that order; junction bases with no gene match: 3. Germline V gene data show CDR1 as SEHNR and CDR2 as FQNEAQ (reference sequence). There are 15 residues in the CDR3. The CDR3 here is CASSQGLAGYNEQFF. In DNA form, the CDR3 reads TGTGCCAGCAGCCAAGGACTAGCGGGGTACAATGAGCAGTTCTTC.

The rearrangement links TRBV5-1 to TRBJ2-3; 9 bases match TRBD2. With V trimmed by 4 bases and J by 2 bases, 11 bases remained unmatched. The CDR3 totals 17 residues. Germline V gene data show CDR1 as SGHRS and CDR2 as YFSETQ. In DNA, the CDR3 is TGCGCCAGCAGCGTTGGGGGTAGCGGGGGCCCCACAGATACGCAGTATTTT. It yields the protein CASSVGGSGGPTDTQYF.

This clonotype was observed a few times. The chain couples TRBV12-3 or TRBV12-4 to TRBJ1-1; D ambiguous. This CDR3 is 15 amino acids long. Trimming took off 2 bases at V and 2 bases at J, with 12 bases between the two ends. The CDR3 sequence: CASSLLGRLNTEAFF. The CDR3 nucleotides read TGTGCCAGCAGTTTATTGGGCAGGTTAAACACTGAAGCTTTCTTT.

At least ten counts were recorded for this clonotype. This chain joins TRBV3-1 and TRBJ2-2; D is unclear. The germline V and J ends were trimmed by 3 bases and 7 bases, with 6 bases remaining between them. This CDR3 has 12 amino acids. Germline CDR1 reads LGHDT; CDR2 reads YNNKEL (reference sequence). CDR3 DNA: TGTGCCAGCAGCCACTTAGACGGGGAGCTGTTTTTT. It translates to CASSHLDGELFF. The variable domain in full, with the rest retrieved from reference TRBV3-1 and TRBJ2-2, is DTAVSQTPKYLVTQMGNDKSIKCEQNLGHDTMYWYKQDSKKFLKIMFSYNNKELIINETVPNRFSPKSPDKAHLNLHINSLELGDSAVYFCASSHLDGELFFGEGSRLTVL.

This clonotype has only a few counts. The chain combines TRBV28 with TRBJ2-1; 9 bases map to TRBD2. Germline assignment: CDR1 MDHEN and CDR2 SYDVKM. V lost 9 bases and J lost 10; bases outside the gene matches: 19. The CDR3 contains 16 residues. The CDR3, as DNA: TGTGCCAGTAGGTCCCAAATGGCGGGGGGGCCGGGGGAGCAGTTCTTC. As protein: CASRSQMAGGPGEQFF.

The sample holds a few counts of this clonotype. V is TRBV9 and J is TRBJ1-3; D gene uncertain. Germline assignment: CDR1 SGDLS and CDR2 YYNGEE. Trimming cost V 7 bases and J 0 bases, with 11 bases left between them. This CDR3 is built from 14 residues. The CDR3 loop is CASPQQISGNTIYF. Here the CDR3 DNA reads TGTGCCAGCCCGCAACAGATCTCTGGAAACACCATATATTTT.

The V and J genes are TRBV10-3 and TRBJ1-5; D remains ambiguous. Germline CDR1 reads ENHRY; CDR2 reads SYGVKD. The length of the CDR3 is 13 residues. The V end lost 0 bases, the J end lost 7 bases, and 7 bases lay between the germline ends. The chain's CDR3 is CAISESETQPQHF. DNA for the CDR3: TGTGCCATCAGTGAGTCGGAAACACAGCCCCAGCATTTT.

In this sample, this clonotype turned up a few times. The chain combines TRBV11-2 with TRBJ2-1; the D gene is possibly TRBD2 (5 bases). The CDR3 length is 18 residues. The germline gives CDR1 SGHAT, CDR2 FQNNGV. The V and J ends lost 1 base and 0 bases respectively, with 16 bases between them. The CDR3 region is CASSLAAGGGSSYNEQFF. CDR3 coding DNA: TGTGCCAGCAGCTTAGCGGCAGGAGGAGGAAGCTCCTACAATGAGCAGTTCTTC. Combining the CDR3 with reference TRBV11-2 and TRBJ2-1 gives the whole variable domain EAGVAQSPRYKIIEKRQSVAFWCNPISGHATLYWYQQILGQGPKLLIQFQNNGVVDDSQLPKDRFSAERLKGVDSTLKIQPAKLEDSAVYLCASSLAAGGGSSYNEQFFGPGTRLTVL.

This clonotype was observed many times. The chain uses TRBV12-3 or TRBV12-4 and TRBJ2-3, with TRBD2 as a possible D gene (7 bases). The V gene lost 0 bases and the J gene lost 5 bases, with 24 bases spanning the gap. There are 19 residues in the CDR3. DNA for the CDR3: TGTGCCAGCAGTTTAGCGATAACTAGGCCACAGGGAGGGGAAGATACGCAGTATTTT. As protein: CASSLAITRPQGGEDTQYF.

This clonotype showed up many times. J is TRBJ2-3 and V is TRBV12-3 or TRBV12-4; tentatively, D is TRBD1 (5 bases). This CDR3 comprises 13 residues. The V end was cut by 6 bases, the J end by 6 bases, with 13 bases between. CDR3 nucleotides: TGTGCCAGCAGCCCTGGGGCGGACGATACGCAGTATTTT. Encoded protein: CASSPGADDTQYF.

This clonotype was seen repeatedly, ten times or more. The rearrangement links TRBV9 to TRBJ2-3, with 9 bases identical to TRBD1. CDR3 length: 13 amino acids. The germline gives CDR1 SGDLS, CDR2 YYNGEE. J lost 0 bases, V lost 8 bases, and 1 base had no gene match. The CDR3, as DNA: TGTGCCAGTGGGACAGGGAGCACAGATACGCAGTATTTT. This sequence encodes CASGTGSTDTQYF.

In its sample, this clonotype was seen once. The chain employs TRBV5-1 and TRBJ2-1, with TRBD2 identical over 7 bases. The junction had 8 bases not matched to a gene; V was cut back by 0 bases and J by 5 bases. Per the germline V gene, CDR1 is SGHRS and CDR2 is YFSETQ. The CDR3 consists of 16 residues. The DNA for the CDR3 is TGCGCCAGCAGCTTGGCGCCTAGCGGAGCCAACAATGAGCAGTTCTTC. This encodes CASSLAPSGANNEQFF.

This clonotype came up many times. The rearrangement links TRBV20-1 to TRBJ1-5; 8 bases match TRBD1. The CDR3 is made up of 15 amino acids. The V gene's germline CDR1 is DFQATT and CDR2 SNEGSKA (reference sequence). J lost 2 bases, V lost 1 base, and 4 bases had no gene match. This chain's CDR3 is CSARGQGFGNQPQHF. The CDR3 DNA reads TGCAGTGCTAGAGGACAGGGGTTTGGCAATCAGCCCCAGCATTTT.

Only a few counts were recorded for this clonotype. The DNA of the CDR3 is TGTGCCAGCAGTAAACCGGGACTAGCGTACGAGCAGTACTTC. This encodes CASSKPGLAYEQYF. The chain has TRBV27 and TRBJ2-7; 10 bases fit TRBD2. This CDR3 has 14 amino acids. With 5 bases clipped from V and 4 bases from J, the junction kept 5 bases outside the gene matches. CDR1 and CDR2 (germline): MNHEY, SMNVEV (reference sequence).

Ten or more counts support this clonotype. V gene TRBV11-2 combines with J gene TRBJ1-5; D uncertain. The CDR3 is 14 amino acids. Germline V gene lookup returns CDR1 SGHAT and CDR2 FQNNGV. V lost 0 bases to trimming and J lost 1 base, with 4 bases between them. The CDR3 loop reads CASSLDDSNQPQHF. In DNA form, the CDR3 reads TGTGCCAGCAGCTTAGATGACAGCAATCAGCCCCAGCATTTT.

The CDR3 nucleotides read TGTGCCATCAGGAGACAGGGCAATCAATATGGCTACACCTTC. Translating it yields CAIRRQGNQYGYTF. V gene TRBV10-3 combines with J gene TRBJ1-2; TRBD1 matches at 7 bases. From germline, CDR1 is ENHRY and CDR2 SYGVKD. The CDR3 totals 14 residues. Germline trimming cut 6 bases from V and 5 bases from J; bases unmatched to any gene: 9.

This clonotype was counted at least ten times. The CDR3, as DNA: TGTGCCAGCAGTCCCGGGACAGGGGGCAATCAGCCCCAGCATTTT. Translated: CASSPGTGGNQPQHF. The V call is TRBV2, the J call TRBJ1-5; 10 nucleotides match TRBD1. The CDR3 spans 15 residues. Germline V lookup: CDR1 SNHLY, CDR2 FYNNEI. The V segment lost 5 bases and the J segment 2 bases; nucleotides outside the gene matches: 3. Full variable domain (missing parts from reference TRBV2 and TRBJ1-5): EPEVTQTPSHQVTQMGQEVILRCVPISNHLYFYWYRQILGQKVEFLVSFYNNEISEKSEIFDDQFSVERPDGSNFTLKIRSTKLEDSAMYFCASSPGTGGNQPQHFGDGTRLSIL.

About this clonotype: A read error may be the cause here, since a much bigger clone is one base away. The genes are TRBV6-6 and TRBJ1-5; D not resolved. This CDR3 region has 14 residues. The germline CDR1 and CDR2 sequences are MNHNY and SVGAGI (reference sequence). The CDR3 reads CASSPSYRNQPRHF. In DNA form, the CDR3 reads TGTGCCAGCAGTCCCTCCTATCGCAATCAGCCCCGGCATTTT.

A note on this clonotype: Possible read error: a much larger clone is one base away. V and J are TRBV12-3 or TRBV12-4 and TRBJ2-1, with 15 bases identical to TRBD2. The CDR3 consists of 15 residues. J lost 13 bases, V lost 3 bases, and 7 bases had no gene match. In nucleotides, the CDR3 is TGTGCCAGCAGTTTTGCCGGGACTAGCGGGAGGACCCAGTTCTTC. Translated: CASSFAGTSGRTQFF.

This clonotype was seen ten or more times. The V and J genes are TRBV25-1 and TRBJ2-1, with 7 bases aligning to TRBD2. Germline V CDR1 and CDR2: MGHDK, SYGVNS. V dropped 3 bases and J dropped 10; count of bases not matched to a gene: 6. CDR3 length equals 13 residues. The CDR3 coding sequence is TGTGCCAGCAGTGATTCGTGGGGGGGAGAGCAGTTCTTC. Translated, it gives CASSDSWGGEQFF.